This TCR beta chain emerged from a study of T-cell memory formation after mild COVID-19. This clonotype appeared a few times. MiXCR, applied by TCRdb to the 5' RACE reads, yields one record per CDR3 protein. The sample holds about 560,000 distinct CDR3 sequences, 15% to 20% seen once. This CDR3 spans 13 amino acids. Germline CDR1 reads MNHEY; CDR2 reads SVGEGT. V dropped 2 bases and J dropped 6 bases, with 10 bases sitting between them. V gene TRBV6-2 or TRBV6-3 combines with J gene TRBJ1-2, with D maybe TRBD1 (5 bases). This clonotype was sampled from an adult woman who had mild COVID-19 (a few samples of this study predate the infection). Cell type and time point are not known. Sample: PBMCs or a T cell subset sorted from them (not recorded which). The CDR3 bases are TGTGCCAGCAGTTACAGGACACCCAATGGCTACACCTTC. It specifies CASSYRTPNGYTF.